This T cell receptor beta chain was identified in a study of siplizumab effects on memory and regulatory T cells (dated by TCRdb to about 2019). Regarding the complete study: The study looked at the effect of siplizumab, an anti-CD2 antibody, on alloreactive T-cell subsets in allogeneic mixed lymphocyte reactions made from human PBMCs. What the authors observed across the whole study: Because sequences below about 10^-5 frequency were poorly captured, only a minor fraction of alloreactive clones could be mapped to unstimulated subsets. Greater diversity appeared to be present in unstimulated naive T cells than in memory T cells, and a substantial contribution to the alloresponse seemed to be made by naive cells. The cumulative frequency of alloreactive sequences traceable to unstimulated CD4+ memory T cells was significantly reduced by siplizumab. For roughly 75-95% of proliferating CD4+ or CD8+ clones, no naive or memory phenotype could be assigned. The suppressive function of proliferating Tregs from siplizumab cultures was not functionally confirmed. In reactions with siplizumab, an average of about 75% of mappable alloreactive CD4+ clones were Treg-derived, compared with approximately 29% in control reactions.

As regards this clone: Its antigen target is currently unknown. No clone much larger than this one lies a single base away; base qualities are absent.

Sorted unstimulated T cells, along with proliferating T cells recovered from mixed lymphocyte reactions, underwent TCRbeta CDR3 sequencing. Fresh whole blood from some ten HLA-typed healthy donors was used as the source from which PBMCs were isolated. Unstimulated CD4+ regulatory T cells were FACS-sorted to map the origin of alloreactive clones. The CDR3 starts with the cysteine, ends with the phenylalanine, and has 15 residues. The sequence is cut down to CDR3 DNA, 45 bases in frame from base 1. Between the V and J ends, shortened by 2 bases and 3 bases respectively, the junction contains 15 bases. The germline V gene sets CDR1 to SGHRS and CDR2 to YFSETQ. Library preparation employed the immunoSEQ multiplex PCR assay. About 9.1 x 10^4 TCR templates per sample were assayed on the deep sequencing platform. Genomic DNA extracted from sorted T cells was the material used for TCRbeta CDR3 sequencing. The original pipeline was this. The R programming language was used for clonal analysis of TCRbeta CDR3 data. Comparing unstimulated samples against CFSE-low samples taken after the reaction was how alloreactive CD4+ and CD8+ clones were defined. Alloreactive CD4+ clones were assigned to regulatory or non-regulatory origin by matching sequences to sorted unstimulated Treg and non-Treg repertoires. This immuneACCESS table, as held by TCRdb, lists in-frame sequences with V and J called but not all clones. Of the missing ones, under half trace to an unresolved V gene in checked studies; the others have no known cause. V and J calls and clone size are those listed in that table; D and trimming were worked out from the DNA. Counted in this sample were around 100,000 clones; about 90% of them appeared once. Roughly 0.78% of the sample comes from the top ten.

This receptor was identified in a human donor in good health. The sequence links TRBV5-1 to TRBJ2-7; possibly the D gene is TRBD2, per 6 matching bases. Sequenced sample: Tregs sorted from blood. The CDR3 protein is CASSFISGSNYEQYF. The nucleotides are TGCGCCAGCAGCTTTATTAGCGGTTCTAACTACGAGCAGTACTTC.